This T cell receptor beta chain was sequenced in a study of PD-1 blockade in classical Hodgkin lymphoma (dated by TCRdb to the early 2020s). Regarding the research as a whole: Nivolumab dosing was 3 mg/kg intravenously every 2 weeks, continuing until either disease progression or unacceptable toxicity. A peripheral blood immune signature of response to PD-1 blockade in classical Hodgkin lymphoma was defined using TCR beta sequencing and CyTOF.

The cysteine opens and the phenylalanine closes a CDR3 of 14 amino acids. The CDR3 DNA has 42 bases and is translated from base 1. For this chain, trimming is 5 bases at the V end and 4 bases at the J end, and the number of junction bases without a gene match is 2. Via the germline V gene, CDR1 is KGHSH and CDR2 LQKENI. A remark on this clone: The antigen this receptor binds is unknown. Base qualities were left out, and no much larger clone turns up one base away.

The study at large found these results: The study was limited to a single clinical trial cohort, and causes of repertoire differences, possibly disease activity or prior therapy, remained undefined. Baseline TCR diversity was reported to be lower in newly diagnosed patients than in healthy donors, and even lower in relapsed/refractory patients. Trial patients with a complete response had baseline diversity similar to that of newly diagnosed patients, while partial responders and progressors had significantly lower diversity. Patients starting nivolumab less than 1 year after ASCT had lower diversity and were excluded from later analyses to avoid confounding by immune reconstitution. CD4+ but not CD8+ TCR diversity rose significantly by C4D1 (p=0.0027 vs p=0.16), most apparent in complete responders (p=0.02).

Genomic DNA was isolated using the Qiagen DNeasy kit from unsorted PBMCs as well as from negatively selected CD4+ and CD8+ fractions. TCR beta CDR3 regions were subjected to amplification by immunoSEQ multiplex PCR with primers that anneal to V and J segments. Amplification bias was minimized using a synthetic immune receptor repertoire, and residual bias was removed computationally after sequencing. As for how the authors treated the data: Repertoire diversity was quantified as the Shannon entropy index using custom Python scripts. Unsorted, CD4+ and CD8+ repertoires were analyzed separately, except in combined analyses where CD4+ and CD8+ sequences were merged in silico. A clone was considered expanded if an increase in frequency of at least 2-fold after treatment relative to C1D1 was found, and a pseudocount of 0.5 was applied to clones undetected at baseline. Clones with 0 or 1 copy at C1D1 were defined as singleton clones, while clones with 2 or more copies were defined as non-singleton clones. Clones expanded in unsorted samples were annotated as CD4+, CD8+ or unknown by matching protein sequences in sorted samples from the same patient. Diversity changes from C1D1 to C4D1 were tested in paired samples using Wilcoxon tests. Not all clones reach the TCRdb copy of this immuneACCESS table, which keeps in-frame sequences only. Checked studies attribute under half of the gap to unresolved V genes and leave the rest unexplained. The V and J calls and the clone size are those of that table, but D and trimming were determined from the DNA. Counted in this sample were some 95,000 clones; 90% of them appeared once. Around 3% of the sample belongs to the ten largest clones.

Per the publication, the time point label means: cycle 4 day 1 (C4D1), after more than 5 weeks of nivolumab. Every trial patient had relapsed following autologous stem cell transplantation, and prior brentuximab vedotin exposure was what differed among cohorts A, B and C. The trial cohort was composed of 55 to 65 patients with relapsed/refractory classical Hodgkin lymphoma, for whom complete response, partial response or progressive disease was recorded as best overall response. Single-agent nivolumab was administered to trial patients in the multi-cohort phase II CheckMate 205 trial. An independent review committee assessed best overall response using the 2007 International Working Group response criteria. PBMCs from the trial were collected at three points: immediately before nivolumab initiation (C1D1), and during therapy at cycle 2 day 1 and cycle 4 day 1. Peripheral blood was collected in 8 mL Vacutainer Cell Preparation Tubes, from which PBMCs were isolated by centrifugation and then cryopreserved.

The sample here was peripheral blood mononuclear cells (PBMCs), taken before the fourth cycle of nivolumab. Recombination joined TRBV18 with TRBJ2-5; TRBD2 matches 12 bases in the middle. The TCR was taken from a human donor with classical Hodgkin lymphoma. The nucleotide sequence is TGTGCCAGCTCATCGACTAGCGGGGGAGAGACCCAGTACTTC. Its coded protein is CASSSTSGGETQYF.